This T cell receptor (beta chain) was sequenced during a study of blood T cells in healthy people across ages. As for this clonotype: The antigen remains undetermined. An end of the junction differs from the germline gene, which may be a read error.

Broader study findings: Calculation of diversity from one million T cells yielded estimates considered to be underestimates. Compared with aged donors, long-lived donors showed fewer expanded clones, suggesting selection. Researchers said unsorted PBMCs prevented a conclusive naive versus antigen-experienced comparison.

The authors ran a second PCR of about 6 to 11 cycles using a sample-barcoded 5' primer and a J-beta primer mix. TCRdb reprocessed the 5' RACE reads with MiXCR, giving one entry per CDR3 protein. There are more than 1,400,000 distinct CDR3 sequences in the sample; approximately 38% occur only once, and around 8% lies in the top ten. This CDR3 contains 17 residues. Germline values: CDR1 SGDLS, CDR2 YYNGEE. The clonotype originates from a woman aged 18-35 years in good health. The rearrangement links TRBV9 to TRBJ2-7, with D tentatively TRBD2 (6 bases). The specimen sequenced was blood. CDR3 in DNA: TGTGCCTGCAGCTCCCCATCCGGCGGGGCGGCCTCCTACGAGCAGTACTTC. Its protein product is CACSSPSGGAASYEQYF.